The TCR beta chain under discussion was sequenced for a study of STAT5B mutations in CD4+ large granular lymphocyte leukemia. Study findings and constraints: Patient CD4-sorted repertoires stayed more clonal than healthy ones after leukemic-clone removal. Data were not HLA-matched across samples.

This clone occurred a few times. Its matching antigen is unknown. Some clones are missing from TCRdb's copy, which holds only in-frame ones; the method was immunoSEQ multiplex PCR. The table lists approximately 31,000 clones, roughly 72% of them singletons. This TCR came from a human donor in good health. Source material: CD4+ T cells from blood buffy coats.

CDR3: CASSLAPTGVNTEAFF. In nucleotides, the CDR3 is TGCGCCAGCAGCTTGGCCCCCACAGGGGTGAACACTGAAGCTTTCTTT. J is TRBJ1-1 and V is TRBV5-1; 7 nucleotides agree with TRBD1. After removal of 0 bases from V and 0 bases from J, the junction contained 5 bases not matched to a gene. The CDR3 runs 16 residues. Germline V gene sequence: CDR1 SGHRS, CDR2 YFSETQ.